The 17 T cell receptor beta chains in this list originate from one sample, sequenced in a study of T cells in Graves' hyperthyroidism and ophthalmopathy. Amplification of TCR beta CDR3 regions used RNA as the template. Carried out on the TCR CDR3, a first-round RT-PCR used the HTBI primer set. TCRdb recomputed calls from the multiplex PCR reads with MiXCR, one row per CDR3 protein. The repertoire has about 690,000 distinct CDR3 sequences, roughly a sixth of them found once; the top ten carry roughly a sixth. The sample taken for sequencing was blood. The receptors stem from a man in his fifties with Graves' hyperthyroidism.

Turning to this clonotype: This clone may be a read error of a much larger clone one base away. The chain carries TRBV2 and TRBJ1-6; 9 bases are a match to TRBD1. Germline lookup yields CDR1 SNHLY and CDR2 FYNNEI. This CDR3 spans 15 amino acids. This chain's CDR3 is CASGEGQGFSSPLHF. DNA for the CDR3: TGTGCCAGCGGTGAAGGACAGGGGTTTAGTTCACCCCTCCACTTT. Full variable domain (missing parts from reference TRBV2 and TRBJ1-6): EPEVTQTPSHQVTQMGQEVILRCVPISNHLYFYWYRQILGQKVEFLVSFYNNEISEKSEIFDDQFSVERPDGSNFTLKIRSTKLEDSAMYFCASGEGQGFSSPLHFGNGTRLTVT.

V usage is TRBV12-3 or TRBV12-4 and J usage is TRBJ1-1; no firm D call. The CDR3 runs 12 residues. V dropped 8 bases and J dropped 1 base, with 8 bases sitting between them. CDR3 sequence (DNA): TGTGCCAGCGGACCCTGGAACACTGAAGCTTTCTTT. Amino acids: CASGPWNTEAFF.

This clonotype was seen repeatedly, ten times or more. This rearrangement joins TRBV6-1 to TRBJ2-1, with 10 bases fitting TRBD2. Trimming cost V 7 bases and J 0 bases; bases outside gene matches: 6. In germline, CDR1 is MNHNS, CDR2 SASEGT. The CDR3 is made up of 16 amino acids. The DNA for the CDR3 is TGTGCCAGCACCCTAGCGGGAGAGGGCTCCTACAATGAGCAGTTCTTC. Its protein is CASTLAGEGSYNEQFF.

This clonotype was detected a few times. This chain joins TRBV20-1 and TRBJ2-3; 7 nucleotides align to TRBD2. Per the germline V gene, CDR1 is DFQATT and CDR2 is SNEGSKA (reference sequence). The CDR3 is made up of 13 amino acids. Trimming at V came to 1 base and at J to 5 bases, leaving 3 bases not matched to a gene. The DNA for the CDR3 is TGCAGTGCTAGAGGCGCGGGAGAAGATACGCAGTATTTT. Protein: CSARGAGEDTQYF.

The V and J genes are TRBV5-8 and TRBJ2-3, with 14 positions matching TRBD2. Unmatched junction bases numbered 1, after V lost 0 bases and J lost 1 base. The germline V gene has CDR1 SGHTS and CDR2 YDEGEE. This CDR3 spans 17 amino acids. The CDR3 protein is CASSLETSGRGTDTQYF. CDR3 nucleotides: TGTGCCAGCAGCTTGGAGACTAGCGGGAGGGGCACAGATACGCAGTATTTT.

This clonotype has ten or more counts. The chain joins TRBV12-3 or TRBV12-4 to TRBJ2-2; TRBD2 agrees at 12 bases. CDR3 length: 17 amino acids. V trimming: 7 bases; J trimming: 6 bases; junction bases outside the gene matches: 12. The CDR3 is CASTPLAGGPGAGELFF. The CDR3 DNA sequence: TGTGCCAGCACTCCCCTAGCGGGAGGGCCGGGGGCCGGGGAGCTGTTTTTT.

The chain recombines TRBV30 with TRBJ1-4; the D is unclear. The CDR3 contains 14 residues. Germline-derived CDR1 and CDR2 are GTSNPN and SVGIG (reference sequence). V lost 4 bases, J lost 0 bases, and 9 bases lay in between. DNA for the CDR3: TGTGCCTGGACTAGGCCCACAACTAATGAAAAACTGTTTTTT. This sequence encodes CAWTRPTTNEKLFF.

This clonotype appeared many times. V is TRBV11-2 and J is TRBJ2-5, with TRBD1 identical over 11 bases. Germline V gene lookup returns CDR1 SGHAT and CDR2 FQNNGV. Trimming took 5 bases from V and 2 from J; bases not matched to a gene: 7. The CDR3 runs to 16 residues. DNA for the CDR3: TGTGCCAGCAGCGCCCGGACAGGGGGCCGGCAAGAGACCCAGTACTTC. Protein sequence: CASSARTGGRQETQYF. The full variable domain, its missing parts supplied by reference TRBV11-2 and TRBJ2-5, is EAGVAQSPRYKIIEKRQSVAFWCNPISGHATLYWYQQILGQGPKLLIQFQNNGVVDDSQLPKDRFSAERLKGVDSTLKIQPAKLEDSAVYLCASSARTGGRQETQYFGPGTRLLVL.

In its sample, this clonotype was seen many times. The CDR3 bases are TGTGCCAGCAGCCAAGCAGGGTACGAGCAGTACTTC. It encodes CASSQAGYEQYF. The V call is TRBV3-1, the J call TRBJ2-7, with a tentative D call TRBD1 (5 bases). The germline V gene has CDR1 LGHDT and CDR2 YNNKEL (reference sequence). V lost 1 base, J lost 4 bases, and 5 bases lay in between. CDR3 length: 12 amino acids.

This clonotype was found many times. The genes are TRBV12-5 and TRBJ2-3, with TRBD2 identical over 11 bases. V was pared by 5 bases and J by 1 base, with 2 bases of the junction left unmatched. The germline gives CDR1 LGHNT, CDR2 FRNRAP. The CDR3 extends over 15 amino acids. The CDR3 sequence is CASGKTSGGTDTQYF. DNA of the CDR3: TGTGCTAGTGGTAAGACTAGCGGGGGCACAGATACGCAGTATTTT.

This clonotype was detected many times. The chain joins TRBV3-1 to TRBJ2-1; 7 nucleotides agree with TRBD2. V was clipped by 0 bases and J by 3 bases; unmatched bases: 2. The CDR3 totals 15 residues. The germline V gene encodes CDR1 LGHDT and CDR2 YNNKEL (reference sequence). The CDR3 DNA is TGTGCCAGCAGCCAAGACAAGCGGGACTACAATGAGCAGTTCTTC. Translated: CASSQDKRDYNEQFF.

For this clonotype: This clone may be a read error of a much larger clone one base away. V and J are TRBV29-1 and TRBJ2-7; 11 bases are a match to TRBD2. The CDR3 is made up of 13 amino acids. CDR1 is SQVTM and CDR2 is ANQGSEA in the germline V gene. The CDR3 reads CNVELAGEDEQYF. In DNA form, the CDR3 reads TGCAACGTTGAACTAGCGGGAGAAGACGAGCAGTACTTC.

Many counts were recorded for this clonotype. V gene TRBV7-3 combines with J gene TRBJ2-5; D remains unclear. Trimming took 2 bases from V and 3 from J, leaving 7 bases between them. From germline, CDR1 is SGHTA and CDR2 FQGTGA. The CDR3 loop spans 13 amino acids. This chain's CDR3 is CASSLYSKETQYF. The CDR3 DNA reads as TGTGCCAGCAGCTTATATAGCAAAGAGACCCAGTACTTC. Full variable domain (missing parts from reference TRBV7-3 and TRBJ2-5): GAGVSQTPSNKVTEKGKYVELRCDPISGHTALYWYRQSLGQGPEFLIYFQGTGAADDSGLPNDRFFAVRPEGSVSTLKIQRTERGDSAVYLCASSLYSKETQYFGPGTRLLVL.

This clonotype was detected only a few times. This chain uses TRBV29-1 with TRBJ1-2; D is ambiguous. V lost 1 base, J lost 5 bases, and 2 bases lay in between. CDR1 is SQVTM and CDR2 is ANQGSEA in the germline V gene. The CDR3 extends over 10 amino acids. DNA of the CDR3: TGCAGCGTTGAAGGGTATGGCTACACCTTC. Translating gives CSVEGYGYTF.

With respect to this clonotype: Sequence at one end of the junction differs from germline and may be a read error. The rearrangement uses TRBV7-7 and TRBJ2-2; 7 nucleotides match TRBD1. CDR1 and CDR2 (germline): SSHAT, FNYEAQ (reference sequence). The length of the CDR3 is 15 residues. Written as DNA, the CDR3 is TGTGCTAGCAGCCCCCGGGACAGTCGGGCCGGGGAGCTGTTTTTT. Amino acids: CASSPRDSRAGELFF.

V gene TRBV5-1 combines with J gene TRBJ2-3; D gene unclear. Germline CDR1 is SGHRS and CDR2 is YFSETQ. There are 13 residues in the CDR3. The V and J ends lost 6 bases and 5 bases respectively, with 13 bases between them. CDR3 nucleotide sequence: TGCGCCAGCAACTTCGGACCAGGAGATACGCAGTATTTT. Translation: CASNFGPGDTQYF.

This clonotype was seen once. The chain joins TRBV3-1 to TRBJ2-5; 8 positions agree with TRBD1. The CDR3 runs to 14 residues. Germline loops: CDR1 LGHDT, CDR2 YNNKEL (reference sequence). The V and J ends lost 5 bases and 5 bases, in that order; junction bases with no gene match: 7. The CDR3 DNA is TGTGCCAGCAGCACAGGACAGGGTGGGGAGACCCAGTACTTC. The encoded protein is CASSTGQGGETQYF.